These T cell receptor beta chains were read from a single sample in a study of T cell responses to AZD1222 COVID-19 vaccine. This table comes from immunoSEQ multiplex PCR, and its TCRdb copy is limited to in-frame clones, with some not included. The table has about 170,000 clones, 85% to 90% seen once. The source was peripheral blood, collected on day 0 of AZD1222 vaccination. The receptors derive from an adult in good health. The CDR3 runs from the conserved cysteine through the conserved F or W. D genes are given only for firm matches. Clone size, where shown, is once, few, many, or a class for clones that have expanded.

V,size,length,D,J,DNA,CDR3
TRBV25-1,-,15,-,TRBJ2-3,TGTGCCAGCAGTGAAGGGCAGGGGAAGCCAGATACGCAGTATTTT,CASSEGQGKPDTQYF
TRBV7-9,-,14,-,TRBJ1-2,TGTGCCAGCAGCTTAGGGTACAGTGTATATGGCTACACCTTC,CASSLGYSVYGYTF
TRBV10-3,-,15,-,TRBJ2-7,TGTGCCATCAGTTGGACGGCGGGGTCCTCCAACGAGCAGTACTTC,CAISWTAGSSNEQYF
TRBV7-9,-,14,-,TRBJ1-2,TGTGCCAGCAGCCTCGGACGGAGTAACTATGGCTACACCTTC,CASSLGRSNYGYTF
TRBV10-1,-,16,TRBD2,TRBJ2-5,TGCGCCAGCAGTGAGTCGGGTAGTAGCGGGGTTGAGACCCAGTACTTC,CASSESGSSGVETQYF
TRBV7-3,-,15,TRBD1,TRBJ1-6,TGTGCCAGCAGCCAGATGACAGGGAACAATTCACCCCTCCACTTT,CASSQMTGNNSPLHF
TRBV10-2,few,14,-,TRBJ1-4,TGCGCCAGCAGTGACGGGGGGGAGGGTGAAAAACTGTTTTTT,CASSDGGEGEKLFF
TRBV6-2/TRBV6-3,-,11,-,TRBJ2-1,TGTGCCAGCAGTTACTCGCGTGAGCAGTTCTTC,CASSYSREQFF
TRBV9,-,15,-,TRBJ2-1,TGTGCCAGCAGCAACAAACAGGGCTCGTACAATGAGCAGTTCTTC,CASSNKQGSYNEQFF
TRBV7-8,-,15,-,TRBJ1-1,TGTGCCAGCAGCTTAGTCTTTACTTCGAACACTGAAGCTTTCTTT,CASSLVFTSNTEAFF
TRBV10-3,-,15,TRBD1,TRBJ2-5,TGTGCCATCAGTACCGGGACAGGGGGCCCAGAGACCCAGTACTTC,CAISTGTGGPETQYF
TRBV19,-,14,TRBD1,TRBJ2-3,TGTGCCAGTAGCACGACAGGGAACACAGATACGCAGTATTTT,CASSTTGNTDTQYF
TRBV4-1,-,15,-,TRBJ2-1,TGCGCCAGCAGCCAACCGGTTTACCCCTACAATGAGCAGTTCTTC,CASSQPVYPYNEQFF
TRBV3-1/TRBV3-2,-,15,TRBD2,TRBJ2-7,TGTGCCAGCAGCCAAGCTAGCGGGGGTTTCTACGAGCAGTACTTC,CASSQASGGFYEQYF
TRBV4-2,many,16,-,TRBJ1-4,TGTGCCAGCAGCCAAGGCACTGGTGCGGGAAATGAAAAACTGTTTTTT,CASSQGTGAGNEKLFF